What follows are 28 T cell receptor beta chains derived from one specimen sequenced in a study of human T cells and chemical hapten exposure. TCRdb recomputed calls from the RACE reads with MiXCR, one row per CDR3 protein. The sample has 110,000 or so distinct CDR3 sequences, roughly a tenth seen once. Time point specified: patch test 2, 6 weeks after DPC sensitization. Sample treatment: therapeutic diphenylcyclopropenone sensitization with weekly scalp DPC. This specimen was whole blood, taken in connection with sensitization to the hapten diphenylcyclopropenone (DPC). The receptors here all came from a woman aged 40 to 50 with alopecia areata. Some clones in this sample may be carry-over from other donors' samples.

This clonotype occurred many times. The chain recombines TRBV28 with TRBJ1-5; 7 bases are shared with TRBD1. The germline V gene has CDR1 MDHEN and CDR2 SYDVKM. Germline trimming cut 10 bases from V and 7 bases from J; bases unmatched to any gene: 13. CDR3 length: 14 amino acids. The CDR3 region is CAIQGGKGGQPQHF. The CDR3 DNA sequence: TGTGCCATCCAGGGGGGCAAAGGTGGCCAGCCCCAGCATTTT.

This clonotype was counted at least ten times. The CDR3 sequence: CASSFGTVAKNIQYF. The CDR3 DNA reads TGTGCCAGCAGCTTTGGAACGGTAGCCAAAAACATTCAGTACTTC. This chain joins TRBV13 and TRBJ2-4; D is ambiguous. The CDR3 has 15 amino acids. Per germline, CDR1 PRHDT and CDR2 FYEKMQ (reference sequence). Trimming cost V 3 bases and J 0 bases, with 9 bases left between them.

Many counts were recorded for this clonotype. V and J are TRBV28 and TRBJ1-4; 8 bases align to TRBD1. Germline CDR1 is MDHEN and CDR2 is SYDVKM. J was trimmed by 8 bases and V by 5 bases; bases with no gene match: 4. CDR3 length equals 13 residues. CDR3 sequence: CASSTQGDEKLFF. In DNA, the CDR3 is TGTGCCAGCAGTACACAGGGGGACGAAAAACTGTTTTTT.

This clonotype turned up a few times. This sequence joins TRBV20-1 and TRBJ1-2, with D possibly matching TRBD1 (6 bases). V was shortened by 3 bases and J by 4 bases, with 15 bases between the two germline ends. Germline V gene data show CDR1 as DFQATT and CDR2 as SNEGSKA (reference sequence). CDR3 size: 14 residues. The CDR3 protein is CSARGRTVGYGYTF. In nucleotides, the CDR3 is TGCAGTGCTAGGGGTAGGACAGTGGGCTATGGCTACACCTTC.

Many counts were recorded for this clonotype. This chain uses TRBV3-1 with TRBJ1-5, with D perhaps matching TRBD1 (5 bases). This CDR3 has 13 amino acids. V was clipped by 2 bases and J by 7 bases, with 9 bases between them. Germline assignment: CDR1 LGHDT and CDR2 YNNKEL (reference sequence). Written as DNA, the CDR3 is TGTGCCAGCAGCCAAAGCAGGGACCAGCCCCAGCATTTT. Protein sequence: CASSQSRDQPQHF.

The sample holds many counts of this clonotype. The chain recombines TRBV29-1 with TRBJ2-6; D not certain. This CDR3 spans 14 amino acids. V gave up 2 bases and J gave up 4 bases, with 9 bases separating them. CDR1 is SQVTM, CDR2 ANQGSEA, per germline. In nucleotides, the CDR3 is TGCAGCGTTGAAATGCAGTCCGGGGCCAACGTCCTGACTTTC. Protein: CSVEMQSGANVLTF. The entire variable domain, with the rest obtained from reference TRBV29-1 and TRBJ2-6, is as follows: SAVISQKPSRDICQRGTSLTIQCQVDSQVTMMFWYRQQPGQSLTLIATANQGSEATYESGFVIDKFPISRPNLTFSTLTVSNMSPEDSSIYLCSVEMQSGANVLTFGAGSRLTVL.

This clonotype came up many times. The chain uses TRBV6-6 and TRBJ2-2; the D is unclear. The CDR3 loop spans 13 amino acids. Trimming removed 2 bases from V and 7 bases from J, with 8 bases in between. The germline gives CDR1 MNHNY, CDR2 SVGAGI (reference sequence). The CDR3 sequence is CASSYPSGGELFF. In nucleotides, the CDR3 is TGTGCCAGCAGTTACCCGAGTGGCGGGGAGCTGTTTTTT.

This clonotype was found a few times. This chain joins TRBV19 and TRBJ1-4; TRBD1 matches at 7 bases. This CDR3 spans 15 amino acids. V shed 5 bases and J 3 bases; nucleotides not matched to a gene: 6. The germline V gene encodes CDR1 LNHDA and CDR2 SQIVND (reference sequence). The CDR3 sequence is CASSPYGTANEKLFF. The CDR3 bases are TGTGCCAGTAGTCCTTACGGGACAGCTAATGAAAAACTGTTTTTT.

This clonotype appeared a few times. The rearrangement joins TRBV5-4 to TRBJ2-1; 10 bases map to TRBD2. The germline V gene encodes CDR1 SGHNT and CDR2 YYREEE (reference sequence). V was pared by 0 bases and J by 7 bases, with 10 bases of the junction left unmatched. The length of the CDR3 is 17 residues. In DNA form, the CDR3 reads TGTGCCAGCAGCTTGGGTATTAAGCGGGGGGGCCTGAATGAGCAGTTCTTC. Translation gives CASSLGIKRGGLNEQFF.

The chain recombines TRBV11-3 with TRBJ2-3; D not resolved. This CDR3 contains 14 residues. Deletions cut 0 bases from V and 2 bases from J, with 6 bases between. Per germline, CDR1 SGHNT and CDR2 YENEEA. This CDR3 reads CASSLDRNTDTQYF. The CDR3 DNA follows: TGTGCCAGCAGCTTAGACAGAAACACAGATACGCAGTATTTT. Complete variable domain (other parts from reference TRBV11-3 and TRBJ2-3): EAGVVQSPRYKIIEKKQPVAFWCNPISGHNTLYWYLQNLGQGPELLIRYENEEAVDDSQLPKDRFSAERLKGVDSTLKIQPAELGDSAVYLCASSLDRNTDTQYFGPGTRLTVL.

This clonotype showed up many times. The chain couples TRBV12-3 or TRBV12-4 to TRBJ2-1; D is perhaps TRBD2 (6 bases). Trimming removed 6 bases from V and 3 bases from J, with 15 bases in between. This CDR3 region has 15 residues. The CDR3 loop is CASSPLGGVYNEQFF. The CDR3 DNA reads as TGTGCCAGCAGCCCGTTGGGCGGGGTCTACAATGAGCAGTTCTTC.

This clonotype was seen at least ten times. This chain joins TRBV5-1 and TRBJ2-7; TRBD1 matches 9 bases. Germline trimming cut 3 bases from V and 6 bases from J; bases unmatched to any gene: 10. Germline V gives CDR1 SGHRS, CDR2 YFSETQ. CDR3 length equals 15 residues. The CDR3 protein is CASSSEGQGFREQYF. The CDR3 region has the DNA TGCGCCAGCAGCTCGGAGGGACAGGGATTCCGCGAGCAGTACTTC.

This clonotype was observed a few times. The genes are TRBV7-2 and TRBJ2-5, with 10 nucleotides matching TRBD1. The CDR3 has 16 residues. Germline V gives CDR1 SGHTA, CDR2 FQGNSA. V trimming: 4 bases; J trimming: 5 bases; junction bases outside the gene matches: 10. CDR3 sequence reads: CASSYPGTGARETQYF. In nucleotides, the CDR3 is TGTGCCAGCAGCTACCCAGGGACAGGGGCAAGGGAGACCCAGTACTTC.

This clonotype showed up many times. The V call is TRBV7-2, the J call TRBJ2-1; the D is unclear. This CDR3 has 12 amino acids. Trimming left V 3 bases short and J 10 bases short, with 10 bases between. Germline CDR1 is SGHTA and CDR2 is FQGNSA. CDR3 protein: CASSFGPQEQFF. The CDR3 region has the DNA TGTGCCAGCAGCTTCGGACCGCAAGAGCAGTTCTTC.

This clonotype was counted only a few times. Here the CDR3 reads CASSLGLGLDAGELFF. In DNA form, the CDR3 reads TGTGCCAGCAGCTTAGGGCTTGGACTAGACGCCGGGGAGCTGTTTTTT. The rearrangement links TRBV7-9 to TRBJ2-2; 7 bases map to TRBD2. The CDR3 totals 16 residues. Germline lookup yields CDR1 SEHNR and CDR2 FQNEAQ (reference sequence). The V gene end was trimmed by 1 base and the J gene end by 6 bases; junction bases not matched to a gene: 8.

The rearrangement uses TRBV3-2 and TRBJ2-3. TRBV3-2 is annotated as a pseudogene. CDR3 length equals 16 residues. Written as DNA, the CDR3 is TGTGCCAGCAGCCAAGCGGGGTACGCTAGCACAGATACGCAGTATTTT. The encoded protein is CASSQAGYASTDTQYF.

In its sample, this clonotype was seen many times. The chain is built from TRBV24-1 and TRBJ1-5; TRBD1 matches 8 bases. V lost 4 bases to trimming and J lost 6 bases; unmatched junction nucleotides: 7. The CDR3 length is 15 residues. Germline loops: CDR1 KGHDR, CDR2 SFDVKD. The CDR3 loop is CATSDSGQGRQPQHF. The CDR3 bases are TGTGCCACCAGTGACTCTGGACAGGGACGTCAGCCCCAGCATTTT.

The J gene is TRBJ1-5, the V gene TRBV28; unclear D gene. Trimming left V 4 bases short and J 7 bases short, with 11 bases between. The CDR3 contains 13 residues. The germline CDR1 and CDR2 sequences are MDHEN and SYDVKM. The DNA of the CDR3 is TGTGCCAGCAGTTCACCGGACCGACAGCCCCAGCATTTT. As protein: CASSSPDRQPQHF.

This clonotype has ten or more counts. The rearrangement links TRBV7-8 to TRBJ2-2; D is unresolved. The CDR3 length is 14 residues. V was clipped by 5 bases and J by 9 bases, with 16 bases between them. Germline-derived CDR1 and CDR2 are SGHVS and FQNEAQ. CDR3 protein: CASSLPGLARELFF. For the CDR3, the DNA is TGTGCCAGCAGCCTACCGGGCCTCGCTAGGGAGCTGTTTTTT.

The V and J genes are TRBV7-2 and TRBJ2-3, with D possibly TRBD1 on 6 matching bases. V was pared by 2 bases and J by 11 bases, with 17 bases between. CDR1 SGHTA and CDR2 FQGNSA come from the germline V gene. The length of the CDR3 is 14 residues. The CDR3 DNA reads TGTGCCAGCAGCTTAATTCCCCGTACGACAGGGCAGTATTTT. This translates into CASSLIPRTTGQYF.

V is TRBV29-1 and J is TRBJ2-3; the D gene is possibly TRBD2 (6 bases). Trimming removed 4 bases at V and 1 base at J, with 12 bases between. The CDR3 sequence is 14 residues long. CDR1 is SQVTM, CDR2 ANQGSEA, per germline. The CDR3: CSVVGEAGTDTQYF. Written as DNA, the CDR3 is TGCAGCGTTGTCGGGGAGGCTGGCACAGATACGCAGTATTTT.

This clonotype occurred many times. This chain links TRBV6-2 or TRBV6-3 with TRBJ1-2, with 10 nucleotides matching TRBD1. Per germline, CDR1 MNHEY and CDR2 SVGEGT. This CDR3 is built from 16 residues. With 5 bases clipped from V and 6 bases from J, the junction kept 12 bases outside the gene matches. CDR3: CASSRVLSTGGDGYTF. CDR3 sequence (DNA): TGTGCCAGCAGTCGCGTACTATCGACAGGGGGCGATGGCTACACCTTC.

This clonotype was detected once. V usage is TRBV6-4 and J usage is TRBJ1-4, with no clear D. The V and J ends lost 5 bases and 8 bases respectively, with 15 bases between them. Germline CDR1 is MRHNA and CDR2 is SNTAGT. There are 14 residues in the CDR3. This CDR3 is CASSRGPEDEKLFF. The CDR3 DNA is TGTGCCAGCAGTAGAGGACCGGAGGACGAAAAACTGTTTTTT.

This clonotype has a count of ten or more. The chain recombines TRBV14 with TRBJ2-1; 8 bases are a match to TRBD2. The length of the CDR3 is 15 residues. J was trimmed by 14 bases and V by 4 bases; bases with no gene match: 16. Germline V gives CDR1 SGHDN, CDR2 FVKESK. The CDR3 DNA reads TGTGCCAGCAGCCCGCTGTTATTAGCGGGATCAAAGGAGTTCTTC. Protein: CASSPLLLAGSKEFF.

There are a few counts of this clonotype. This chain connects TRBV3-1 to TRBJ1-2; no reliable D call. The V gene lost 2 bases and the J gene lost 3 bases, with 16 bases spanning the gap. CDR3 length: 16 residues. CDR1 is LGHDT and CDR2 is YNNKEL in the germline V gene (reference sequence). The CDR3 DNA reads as TGTGCCAGCAGCCAAAACCCTTCCTACAGCTACTATGGCTACACCTTC. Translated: CASSQNPSYSYYGYTF.

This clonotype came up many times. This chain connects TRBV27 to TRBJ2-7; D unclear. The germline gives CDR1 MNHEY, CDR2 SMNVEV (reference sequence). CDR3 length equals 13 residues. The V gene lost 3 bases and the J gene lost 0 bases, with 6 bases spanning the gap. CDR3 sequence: CASSFRDSYEQYF. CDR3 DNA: TGTGCCAGCAGTTTTCGTGACTCCTACGAGCAGTACTTC.

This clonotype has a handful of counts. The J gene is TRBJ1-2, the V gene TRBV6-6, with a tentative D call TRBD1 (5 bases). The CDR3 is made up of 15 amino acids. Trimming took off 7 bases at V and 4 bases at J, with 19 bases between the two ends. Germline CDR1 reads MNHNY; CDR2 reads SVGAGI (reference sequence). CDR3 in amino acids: CASNLAGSGAYGYTF. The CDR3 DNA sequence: TGTGCCAGCAACCTAGCCGGTAGTGGGGCCTATGGCTACACCTTC.

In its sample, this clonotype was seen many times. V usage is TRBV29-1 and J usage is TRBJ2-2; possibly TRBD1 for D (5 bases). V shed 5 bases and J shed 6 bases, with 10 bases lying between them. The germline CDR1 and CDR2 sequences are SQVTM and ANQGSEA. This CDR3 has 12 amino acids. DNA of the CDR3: TGCAGCGTTACAGGATTCGCCGGGGAGCTGTTTTTT. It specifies CSVTGFAGELFF.